This T cell receptor (beta chain) was recovered during a study of blood T cell repertoires in COVID-19. Per the authors' pipeline: Estimation of nucleated cell counts was performed using reference gene primer amplification. Sequenced by immunoSEQ multiplex PCR; TCRdb stores in-frame clones only, minus some. Clone size and the V and J calls come from that table; the DNA yielded D and trimming. Among about 340,000 clones listed, 65% to 85% were seen once. Germline assignment: CDR1 MNHEY and CDR2 SVGAGI. CDR3 size: 16 residues. Trimming removed 0 bases from V and 4 bases from J, with 13 bases in between. This clone was counted once.

This TCR was recovered from a man younger than 45 with active or convalescent COVID-19. This chain connects TRBV6-5 to TRBJ2-1; a possible D gene is TRBD2 (6 bases). What was sequenced was peripheral blood. Here the CDR3 DNA reads TGTGCCAGCAGTTACTCGAGTGGTAGCGGTTACAATGAGCAGTTCTTC. Its protein is CASSYSSGSGYNEQFF.